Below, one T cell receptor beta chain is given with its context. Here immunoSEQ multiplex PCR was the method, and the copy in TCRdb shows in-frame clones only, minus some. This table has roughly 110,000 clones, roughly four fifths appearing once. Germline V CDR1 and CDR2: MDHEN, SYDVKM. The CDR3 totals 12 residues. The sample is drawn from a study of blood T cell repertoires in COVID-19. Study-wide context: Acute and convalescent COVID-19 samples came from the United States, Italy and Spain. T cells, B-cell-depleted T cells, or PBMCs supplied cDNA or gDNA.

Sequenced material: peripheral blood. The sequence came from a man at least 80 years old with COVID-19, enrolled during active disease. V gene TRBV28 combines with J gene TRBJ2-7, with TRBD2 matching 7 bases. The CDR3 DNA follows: TGTGGGGTAGGAAAGCGGGGACACGAGCAGTACTTC. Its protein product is CGVGKRGHEQYF.